This T cell receptor (beta chain) was captured by sequencing in a study of blood T cell repertoires in COVID-19. As for the study in general: Donors in the United States, Italy and Spain gave samples during acute or convalescent COVID-19. Sample material is recorded as cDNA or gDNA derived from T cells, B-cell-depleted T cells, or PBMCs.

Germline trimming cut 5 bases from V and 4 bases from J; bases unmatched to any gene: 16. This CDR3 spans 17 amino acids. Germline CDR1 reads MDHEN; CDR2 reads SYDVKM. The authors' processing: Amplification of reference gene primers was used by the study to estimate nucleated cell counts. Generated by immunoSEQ multiplex PCR, the TCRdb table keeps only in-frame clones and is missing some. V and J calls and clone size are those listed in that table; D and trimming were worked out from the DNA. This sample has roughly 250,000 clones, with approximately 82% found just once. This clone was picked up a small number of times.

The gene calls are TRBV28 and TRBJ1-2; 7 nucleotides agree with TRBD1. The sample was peripheral blood. The receptor was isolated from an elderly woman with active or convalescent COVID-19. CDR3 in amino acids: CASSTTPGTVSFYGYTF. In DNA form, the CDR3 reads TGTGCCAGCAGTACCACGCCCGGGACAGTAAGCTTCTATGGCTACACCTTC.